The rows below give T cell receptor beta chains drawn from one sample of a study of T-cell reconstitution after alpha-beta-depleted transplantation in children. One entry per CDR3 protein results from TCRdb running MiXCR on the PCR reads. The sample has hundreds of thousands of distinct CDR3 sequences; roughly a tenth are singletons. Source: PBMCs from the stem cell graft donor, taken from the stem cell graft. The receptors were sampled from a human donor who donated a stem cell graft to a child with acute myeloid leukemia. Both conserved end residues are part of each CDR3. The D gene is left open where the match is weak. A clone size is listed for some rows: how often the clone was seen (once, few, many), or a class if it is expanded.

clone_size,d_call,v_call,j_call,cdr3_nt,cdr3_aa
few,.,TRBV29-1,TRBJ1-4,TGCAGCGTTGGAGACCAAGGGGAAAAACTGTTTTTT,CSVGDQGEKLFF
many,TRBD1,TRBV7-3,TRBJ1-2,TGTGCCAGCAGCCCCTTATCGGGGACAGGCTATTCGGGCTACACCTTC,CASSPLSGTGYSGYTF
few,TRBD1,TRBV28,TRBJ2-1,TGTGCCAGCAGTTCCCCCGGGACAGTGAACAATGAGCAGTTCTTC,CASSSPGTVNNEQFF
.,.,TRBV9,TRBJ2-5,TGTGCCAGCAGCGCCCAAAACAGGGAAGAGACCCAGTACTTC,CASSAQNREETQYF
many,TRBD2,TRBV6-2/TRBV6-3,TRBJ2-2,TGTGCCAGCAGTTATTTAGCGGGAGGGCCAAGGAACACCGGGGAGCTGTTTTTT,CASSYLAGGPRNTGELFF
few,TRBD1,TRBV5-1,TRBJ1-1,TGCGCCAGCCGACAGGGCCCCACTGAAGCTTTCTTT,CASRQGPTEAFF
.,.,TRBV6-2/TRBV6-3,TRBJ2-7,TGTGCCAGCTGCCTAGTCGGGGGAACCTACGAGCAGTACTTC,CASCLVGGTYEQYF
few,.,TRBV7-9,TRBJ2-3,TGTGCCAGCAGCTTTCCCGCGGGACAGTCTTTAGATACGCAGTATTTT,CASSFPAGQSLDTQYF
many,.,TRBV20-1,TRBJ2-2,TGCAGTGCTCAAGGGGGTTTCGGACTCACCGGGGAGCTGTTTTTT,CSAQGGFGLTGELFF
many,TRBD2,TRBV11-3,TRBJ2-3,TGTGCCAGCAGCCCCCGACTAGCGGGAGGGCCGACAGATACGCAGTATTTT,CASSPRLAGGPTDTQYF
few,.,TRBV12-3/TRBV12-4,TRBJ1-3,TGTGCCAGCAGAAAAGGGAACACCATATATTTT,CASRKGNTIYF
many,.,TRBV5-1,TRBJ2-7,TGCGCCAGCAGATCGGATTCGGGGGAGCAGTACTTC,CASRSDSGEQYF
.,TRBD2,TRBV28,TRBJ2-6,TGTGCCAGCACCGTAGCGGGGCTCGACTCTGGGGCCAACGTCCTGACTTTC,CASTVAGLDSGANVLTF
few,.,TRBV29-1,TRBJ1-1,TGCAGCGCCTCCGTCGGAGTGAACACTGAAGCTTTCTTT,CSASVGVNTEAFF
.,.,TRBV14,TRBJ2-1,TGTGCCAGCAGCCAAGTGTCCGAAACTTGGGTGCGGAATGAGCAGTTCTTC,CASSQVSETWVRNEQFF
.,.,TRBV20-1,TRBJ2-6,TGCAGTGCCCGAGGACCCCCCGGTACCTCTGGGGCCAACGTCCTGACTTTC,CSARGPPGTSGANVLTF
.,.,TRBV30,TRBJ2-7,TGTGCCTGGAGTGTATCTACGGGAAGCGAGCAGTACTTC,CAWSVSTGSEQYF
few,.,TRBV12-3/TRBV12-4,TRBJ2-7,TGTGCCAGCAGTTCGCGTCAGGGGAAGTACTTC,CASSSRQGKYF
.,TRBD2,TRBV7-2,TRBJ2-5,TGTGCCAGCAGCCCAGGGACTAGGGTGGAGACCCAGTACTTC,CASSPGTRVETQYF
few,.,TRBV20-1,TRBJ2-1,TGCAGTGATCGTGACCAGGGGACTAACAATGAGCAGTTCTTC,CSDRDQGTNNEQFF
.,.,TRBV7-9,TRBJ2-2,TGTGCCAGCAGCTTAGAGAATCGACAGATAAACACCGGGGAGCTGTTTTTT,CASSLENRQINTGELFF
.,TRBD1,TRBV3-1,TRBJ1-4,TGTGCCAGCAGCCATCGACCCGGGACAGGGAATGAAAAACTGTTTTTT,CASSHRPGTGNEKLFF
few,.,TRBV15,TRBJ2-2,TGTGCCACCAGCAGAGATGTGGGGAGCACCGGGGAGCTGTTTTTT,CATSRDVGSTGELFF
.,.,TRBV2,TRBJ2-1,TGTGCCAGCAGTGACCCTGACCGTTGGAATGAGCAGTTCTTC,CASSDPDRWNEQFF
.,.,TRBV7-7,TRBJ2-1,TGTGCTAGCAGTCGACGATCCGGGACCGGGGATGAGCAGTTCTTC,CASSRRSGTGDEQFF
few,TRBD2,TRBV12-3/TRBV12-4,TRBJ2-1,TGTGCCAGCAGCCCTGAACTAGCGGGATTGGATGAGCAGTTCTTC,CASSPELAGLDEQFF
many,.,TRBV29-1,TRBJ1-2,TGCAGCGCTGAGACCCTGGGGCGAGGCTATGGCTACACCTTC,CSAETLGRGYGYTF